Shown below are 9 T cell receptor beta chains from a single sample sequenced in a study of beta chain features in type 1 diabetes. The investigators reverse transcribed all of the isolated RNA, so they sequenced expressed TCRB transcripts. The repertoire was sequenced with immunoSEQ multiplex PCR; TCRdb's copy has only in-frame clones and lacks some. The sample contains some 300,000 clones, about 8% of which appear only once. Sequencing was carried out using central memory CD4+ T cells from blood. These receptors were collected from a woman aged 18-29 years in good health.

This chain uses TRBV2 with TRBJ1-4; D ambiguous. The CDR3 runs 17 residues. The V end was cut by 6 bases, the J end by 0 bases, with 17 bases between. Germline-derived CDR1 and CDR2 are SNHLY and FYNNEI. The CDR3 coding sequence is TGTGCCAGCAGCGCCCTACTGGCTGTTGCAACTAATGAAAAACTGTTTTTT. Protein: CASSALLAVATNEKLFF. Full variable domain (outside the CDR3, taken from reference TRBV2 and TRBJ1-4): EPEVTQTPSHQVTQMGQEVILRCVPISNHLYFYWYRQILGQKVEFLVSFYNNEISEKSEIFDDQFSVERPDGSNFTLKIRSTKLEDSAMYFCASSALLAVATNEKLFFGSGTQLSVL.

This clone was observed a few times. This sequence joins TRBV5-4 and TRBJ1-1, with D possibly being TRBD1 (6 bases). This CDR3 has 15 residues. Between the trimmed V and J ends, which lost 5 bases and 4 bases, there was a span of 18 bases. Germline values: CDR1 SGHNT, CDR2 YYREEE (reference sequence). The CDR3 loop reads CASSSPGQLSTEAFF. CDR3 sequence (DNA): TGTGCCAGCAGTAGCCCAGGACAGCTGAGCACTGAAGCTTTCTTT. The full variable domain, in which reference TRBV5-4 and TRBJ1-1 provide the parts outside the CDR3, is ETGVTQSPTHLIKTRGQQVTLRCSSQSGHNTVSWYQQALGQGPQFIFQYYREEENGRGNFPPRFSGLQFPNYSSELNVNALELDDSALYLCASSSPGQLSTEAFFGQGTRLTVV.

This clone was seen more than once but under ten times. Sequence at one end of the junction differs from germline and may be a read error. The rearrangement links TRBV7-7 to TRBJ2-3; perhaps TRBD2 as D (6 bases). The CDR3 has 14 residues. CDR1 and CDR2 (germline): SSHAT, FNYEAQ (reference sequence). CDR3 protein: CASSFGGATDTQYF. CDR3 in DNA: TGTGCTAGCAGCTTTGGAGGGGCGACAGATACGCAGTATTTT.

This clone was counted between two and nine times. This chain uses TRBV7-2 with TRBJ1-1, with TRBD1 identical over 8 bases. The V segment lost 1 base and the J segment 5 bases; nucleotides outside the gene matches: 12. Germline V gene data show CDR1 as SGHTA and CDR2 as FQGNSA. The CDR3 sequence is 17 residues long. The CDR3 nucleotides read TGTGCCAGCAGCTTAGGATCCAGGGCAGGGGGCAAAACTGAAGCTTTCTTT. Its translation: CASSLGSRAGGKTEAFF.

This clone was counted between two and nine times. The chain has TRBV9 and TRBJ2-5; D gene uncertain. Trimming cost V 2 bases and J 2 bases, with 4 bases left between them. The length of the CDR3 is 12 residues. Looked up from germline, CDR1 is SGDLS and CDR2 is YYNGEE. CDR3 loop: CASSVTQETQYF. The CDR3 coding sequence is TGTGCCAGCAGCGTTACACAAGAGACCCAGTACTTC. The variable domain in full, completed from reference TRBV9 and TRBJ2-5, reads DSGVTQTPKHLITATGQRVTLRCSPRSGDLSVYWYQQSLDQGLQFLIQYYNGEERAKGNILERFSAQQFPDLHSELNLSSLELGDSALYFCASSVTQETQYFGPGTRLLVL.

This clone appeared many times. The sample carries other DNA sequences with the same CDR3. The chain has TRBV7-2 and TRBJ1-3; D is uncertain. Trimming took off 5 bases at V and 4 bases at J, with 3 bases between the two ends. In germline, CDR1 is SGHTA, CDR2 FQGNSA. The CDR3 is made up of 11 amino acids. In DNA form, the CDR3 reads TGTGCCAGCAGCAACGGAAACACCATATATTTT. Translating it yields CASSNGNTIYF.

There are many counts of this clone. The V and J genes are TRBV18 and TRBJ1-1, with a possible D match to TRBD1 (6 bases). CDR3 length equals 13 residues. The V gene lost 4 bases and the J gene lost 1 base, with 7 bases spanning the gap. The germline CDR1 and CDR2 sequences are KGHSH and LQKENI. The CDR3 spells CASSRGGNTEAFF. For the CDR3, the DNA is TGTGCCAGCTCACGAGGGGGGAACACTGAAGCTTTCTTT.

V and J are TRBV30 and TRBJ1-3; no definite D call. Germline values: CDR1 GTSNPN, CDR2 SVGIG (reference sequence). V lost 5 bases, J lost 3 bases, and 11 bases lay in between. The CDR3 contains 13 residues. The CDR3 nucleotides read TGTGCCTGGCGTTTTTCGAGTGGAAACACCATATATTTT. Protein sequence: CAWRFSSGNTIYF.

This clone has only a few counts. This sequence joins TRBV7-2 and TRBJ2-1; the match to TRBD1 covers 9 bases. With V trimmed by 1 base and J by 15 bases, 10 bases remained unmatched. CDR3 size: 14 residues. The germline V gene encodes CDR1 SGHTA and CDR2 FQGNSA. The CDR3 bases are TGTGCCAGCAGCTTAGGTAGGACAGGGGCCTGGCGGTTCTTC. It translates to CASSLGRTGAWRFF.